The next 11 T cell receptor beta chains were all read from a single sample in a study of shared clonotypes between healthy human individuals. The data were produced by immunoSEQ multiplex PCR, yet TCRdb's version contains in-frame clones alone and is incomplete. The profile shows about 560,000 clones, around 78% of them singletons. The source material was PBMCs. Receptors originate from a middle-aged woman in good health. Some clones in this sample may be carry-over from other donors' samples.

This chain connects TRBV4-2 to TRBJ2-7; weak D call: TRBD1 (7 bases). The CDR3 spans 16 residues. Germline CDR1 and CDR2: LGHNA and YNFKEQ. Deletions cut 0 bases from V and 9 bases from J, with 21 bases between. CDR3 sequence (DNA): TGTGCCAGCAGCCAAGATCAGGAGGGGGCGCGTTTAGTGCAGTACTTC. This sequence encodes CASSQDQEGARLVQYF.

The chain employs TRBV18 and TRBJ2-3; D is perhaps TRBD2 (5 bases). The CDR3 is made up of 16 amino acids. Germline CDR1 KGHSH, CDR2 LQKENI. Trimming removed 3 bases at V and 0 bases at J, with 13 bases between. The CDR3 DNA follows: TGTGCCAGCTCACCTTCCGACTGGGAGAGCACAGATACGCAGTATTTT. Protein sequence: CASSPSDWESTDTQYF.

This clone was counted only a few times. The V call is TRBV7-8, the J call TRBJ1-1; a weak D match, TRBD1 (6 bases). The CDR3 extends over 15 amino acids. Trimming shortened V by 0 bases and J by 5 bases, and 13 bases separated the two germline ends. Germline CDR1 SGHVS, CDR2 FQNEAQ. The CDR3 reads CASSLAETQGTEAFF. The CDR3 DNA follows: TGTGCCAGCAGCTTAGCGGAGACTCAGGGGACTGAAGCTTTCTTT.

In DNA form, the CDR3 reads TGTGCCAGCACCCTTGCGGGGGGCGAAGCTTTCTTT. Protein sequence: CASTLAGGEAFF. The chain uses TRBV2 and TRBJ1-1; the D gene is possibly TRBD1 (6 bases). The CDR3 is 12 amino acids. The germline V and J ends were trimmed by 7 bases and 8 bases, with 14 bases remaining between them. Germline V gene sequence: CDR1 SNHLY, CDR2 FYNNEI.

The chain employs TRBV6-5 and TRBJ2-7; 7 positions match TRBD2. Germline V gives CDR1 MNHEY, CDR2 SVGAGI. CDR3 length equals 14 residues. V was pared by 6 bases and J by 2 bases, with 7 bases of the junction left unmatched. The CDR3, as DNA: TGTGCCAGCAGGTCCCGGGGAGGGCCCTACGAGCAGTACTTC. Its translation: CASRSRGGPYEQYF.

CDR3 loop: CASSPVLSNTEAFF. The CDR3 DNA sequence: TGTGCCAGCAGCCCGGTCCTTTCAAACACTGAAGCTTTCTTT. This chain uses TRBV5-4 with TRBJ1-1; D is undetermined. This CDR3 is 14 amino acids long. Germline V gene lookup returns CDR1 SGHNT and CDR2 YYREEE (reference sequence). The germline V and J ends were trimmed by 4 bases and 2 bases, with 12 bases remaining between them.

The CDR3 bases are TGCAGCGTGGGGACTCCTAACTATGGCTACACCTTC. The encoded protein is CSVGTPNYGYTF. This rearrangement joins TRBV29-1 to TRBJ1-2; a possible D gene is TRBD1 (5 bases). V dropped 6 bases and J dropped 0 bases, with 8 bases sitting between them. The CDR3 contains 12 residues. Germline V CDR1 and CDR2: SQVTM, ANQGSEA.

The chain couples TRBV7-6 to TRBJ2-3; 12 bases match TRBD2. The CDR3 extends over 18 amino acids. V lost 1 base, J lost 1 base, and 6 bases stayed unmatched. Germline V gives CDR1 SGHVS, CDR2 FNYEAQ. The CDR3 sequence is CASSLGASGRAGTDTQYF. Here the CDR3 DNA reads TGTGCCAGCAGCTTAGGGGCTAGCGGGAGGGCCGGCACAGATACGCAGTATTTT. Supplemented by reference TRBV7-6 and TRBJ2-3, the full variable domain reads GAGVSQSPRYKVTKRGQDVALRCDPISGHVSLYWYRQALGQGPEFLTYFNYEAQQDKSGLPNDRFSAERPEGSISTLTIQRTEQRDSAMYRCASSLGASGRAGTDTQYFGPGTRLTVL.

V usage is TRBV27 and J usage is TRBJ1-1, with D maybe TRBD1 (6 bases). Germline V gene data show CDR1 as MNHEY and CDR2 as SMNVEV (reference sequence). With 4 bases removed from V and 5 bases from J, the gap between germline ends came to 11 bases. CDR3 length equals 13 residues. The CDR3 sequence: CASSYQGRTEAFF. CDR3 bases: TGTGCCAGCAGTTATCAGGGGCGGACTGAAGCTTTCTTT.

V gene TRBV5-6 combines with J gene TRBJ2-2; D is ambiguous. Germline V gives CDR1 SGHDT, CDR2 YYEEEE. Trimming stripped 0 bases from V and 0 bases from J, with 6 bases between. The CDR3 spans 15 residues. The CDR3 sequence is CASSLGLPNTGELFF. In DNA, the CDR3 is TGTGCCAGCAGCTTGGGCCTTCCGAACACCGGGGAGCTGTTTTTT. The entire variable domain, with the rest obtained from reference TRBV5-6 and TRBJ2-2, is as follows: DAGVTQSPTHLIKTRGQQVTLRCSPKSGHDTVSWYQQALGQGPQFIFQYYEEEERQRGNFPDRFSGHQFPNYSSELNVNALLLGDSALYLCASSLGLPNTGELFFGEGSRLTVL.

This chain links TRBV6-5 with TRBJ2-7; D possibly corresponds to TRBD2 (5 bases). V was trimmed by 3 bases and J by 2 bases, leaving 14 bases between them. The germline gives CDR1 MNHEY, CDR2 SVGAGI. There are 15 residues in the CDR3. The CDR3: CASSYWSGGPYEQYF. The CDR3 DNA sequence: TGTGCCAGCAGTTATTGGTCCGGAGGTCCCTACGAGCAGTACTTC.